This T cell receptor beta chain came from a study of sequential checkpoint blockade in melanoma. Study-wide background: First-line arms were nivolumab then ipilimumab, or the reverse, randomized 1:1. Both treatment sequences were followed by maintenance nivolumab.

The ends were cut back, 0 bases at V and 6 bases at J, with 14 bases in the middle. This CDR3 has 15 residues. Germline V lookup: CDR1 MGHRA, CDR2 YSYEKL. Measured with immunoSEQ multiplex PCR; TCRdb has only the in-frame clones, and not every one. The sample comprises roughly 28,000 clones, 77% of which are singletons, and roughly 14% rests with the top ten. This sample's treatment: randomized to nivolumab then ipilimumab (arm A) or the reverse (arm B). No patient had prior DNA-damaging chemotherapy. PBMC sorting kept live CD3+CD8+ cells without CD19 or CD56. The V and J genes are TRBV4-1 and TRBJ1-2; tentatively, D is TRBD1 (5 bases). The source material was CD8+ T cells sorted from blood (inferred from file names), sampled from a patient given nivolumab and ipilimumab in sequence. This receptor was identified in a human donor with melanoma. In DNA, the CDR3 is TGCGCCAGCAGCCAAGAGGCCAGGGTAGGGGATGGCTACACCTTC. Translated: CASSQEARVGDGYTF.